The T cell receptor beta chain under discussion was sequenced for a study of control samples from healthy donors and cancer patients. The repertoire was sequenced with immunoSEQ multiplex PCR; TCRdb's copy has only in-frame clones and lacks some. This sample carries about 86,000 clones, roughly nine tenths of them seen once, and the ten largest clones take 9.5% to 10%. Germline assignment: CDR1 SGHTA and CDR2 FQGNSA. This CDR3 has 15 residues. Losses at the gene ends were 2 bases for V and 3 bases for J; bases not matched to a gene: 4. The receptor was derived from a woman aged 50 to 60 with colorectal cancer. The chain combines TRBV7-2 with TRBJ2-3; TRBD1 agrees at 8 bases. Specimen: PBMCs. The CDR3 reads CASSLQGAPTDTQYF. The CDR3, as DNA: TGTGCCAGCAGCTTACAGGGGGCGCCGACAGATACGCAGTATTTT. The variable domain in full, with the rest retrieved from reference TRBV7-2 and TRBJ2-3, is GAGVSQSPSNKVTEKGKDVELRCDPISGHTALYWYRQSLGQGLEFLIYFQGNSAPDKSGLPSDRFSAERTGGSVSTLTIQRTQQEDSAVYLCASSLQGAPTDTQYFGPGTRLTVL.